The 14 T cell receptor beta chains below were found in one sample sequenced in a study of blood T cell repertoires in COVID-19. The repertoire was sequenced with immunoSEQ multiplex PCR; TCRdb's copy has only in-frame clones and lacks some. This sample yields 200,000 to 250,000 clones, of which 82% are seen a single time; under 2% belongs to the top ten. Sample: peripheral blood. These receptors all stem from an elderly woman with acute or convalescent COVID-19.

This clone was detected a few times. The chain is built from TRBV7-2 and TRBJ2-1; 12 nucleotides agree with TRBD2. The germline V gene has CDR1 SGHTA and CDR2 FQGNSA. The CDR3 is 17 amino acids. V dropped 5 bases and J dropped 8; count of bases not matched to a gene: 13. The CDR3 reads CASSPRFVLAGGYEQFF. CDR3 nucleotides: TGTGCCAGCAGCCCTAGGTTTGTACTAGCGGGGGGTTATGAGCAGTTCTTC.

In this sample, this clone turned up once. The chain's CDR3 is CASSPLNYGYTF. The CDR3 DNA is TGTGCCAGCAGCCCTCTTAACTATGGCTACACCTTC. V and J are TRBV7-2 and TRBJ1-2; D gene unclear. V was cut by 5 bases and J by 1 base, with 5 bases left in between. The germline V gene encodes CDR1 SGHTA and CDR2 FQGNSA. CDR3 length: 12 residues.

V is TRBV5-4 and J is TRBJ2-1; D is possibly TRBD2 (6 bases). The V gene's germline CDR1 is SGHNT and CDR2 YYREEE (reference sequence). V gave up 5 bases and J gave up 2 bases, with 17 bases separating them. CDR3 length equals 16 residues. The CDR3 sequence is CASSPTASAAYNEQFF. CDR3 DNA sequence: TGTGCCAGCAGTCCCACGGCTAGCGCCGCCTACAATGAGCAGTTCTTC.

V usage is TRBV5-8 and J usage is TRBJ1-1; 11 nucleotides align to TRBD1. V was pared by 3 bases and J by 6 bases, with 10 bases of the junction left unmatched. CDR1 and CDR2 from the germline V gene are SGHTS and YDEGEE. The CDR3 is 16 amino acids. The CDR3 coding sequence is TGTGCCAGCAGCTCCTCCAGGACAGGGGGCTTCGCTGAAGCTTTCTTT. Translating it yields CASSSSRTGGFAEAFF.

The chain employs TRBV4-3 and TRBJ1-2; TRBD1 agrees at 8 bases. The CDR3 contains 15 residues. V was pared by 2 bases and J by 5 bases, with 7 bases of the junction left unmatched. CDR1 and CDR2 (germline): LGHNA, YSLEER. The CDR3 DNA sequence: TGCGCCAGCAGCCAAAAGCCAGGGGGCGCGTATGGCTACACCTTC. It is translated as CASSQKPGGAYGYTF.

The V gene is TRBV3-1 (or the pseudogene TRBV3-2), the J gene TRBJ1-4; D may be TRBD1 (6 bases). This CDR3 comprises 15 residues. CDR1 LGHDT and CDR2 YNNKEL come from the germline V gene (reference sequence). V lost 1 base, J lost 3 bases, and 9 bases lay in between. Written as DNA, the CDR3 is TGTGCCAGCAGCCAAGGTGACAGGTCTAATGAAAAACTGTTTTTT. This sequence encodes CASSQGDRSNEKLFF.

J is TRBJ1-4 and V is TRBV18; 7 bases align to TRBD1. The CDR3 spans 15 residues. Germline CDR1 KGHSH, CDR2 LQKENI. Trimming removed 3 bases from V and 14 bases from J; junction bases left unmatched: 15. This chain's CDR3 is CASSPGQRGPSELFF. In DNA form, the CDR3 reads TGTGCCAGCTCACCGGGACAGAGGGGTCCTTCCGAGCTGTTTTTT.

The rearrangement uses TRBV6-2 or TRBV6-3 and TRBJ1-5; 9 bases fit TRBD1. Germline V lookup: CDR1 MNHEY, CDR2 SVGEGT. V shed 5 bases, J shed 6 bases, and the junction held 5 bases outside the gene matches. The CDR3 is 14 amino acids. The CDR3 region is CASSRDRDAQPQHF. The CDR3 region has the DNA TGTGCCAGCAGTCGGGACAGGGATGCTCAGCCCCAGCATTTT.

The V and J genes are TRBV5-8 and TRBJ2-5; D unclear. The CDR3 loop spans 12 amino acids. V gave up 2 bases and J gave up 4 bases, with 6 bases separating them. The germline CDR1 and CDR2 sequences are SGHTS and YDEGEE. The CDR3 DNA sequence: TGTGCCAGCAGCTTCACGGGAGAGACCCAGTACTTC. As protein: CASSFTGETQYF.

V and J are TRBV19 and TRBJ1-5, with 10 bases identical to TRBD1. This CDR3 is built from 17 residues. Trimming at V came to 5 bases and at J to 1 base, leaving 8 bases not matched to a gene. Germline CDR1 reads LNHDA; CDR2 reads SQIVND (reference sequence). CDR3: CASSDDRGPVSNQPQHF. The CDR3 DNA reads TGTGCCAGTAGTGATGACAGGGGGCCGGTAAGCAATCAGCCCCAGCATTTT.

This clone was seen just once. The chain has TRBV27 and TRBJ2-1, with D maybe TRBD2 (9 bases). The CDR3 consists of 16 residues. V lost 5 bases, J lost 10 bases, and 24 bases lay in between. In germline, CDR1 is MNHEY, CDR2 SMNVEV (reference sequence). CDR3 sequence reads: CASSNRGTSRGGEQFF. CDR3 nucleotide sequence: TGTGCCAGCAGTAACAGGGGGACTAGCAGGGGAGGGGAGCAGTTCTTC.

The chain uses TRBV20-1 and TRBJ2-5, with 7 bases aligning to TRBD2. The V gene end was trimmed by 3 bases and the J gene end by 4 bases; junction bases not matched to a gene: 8. The CDR3 loop spans 14 amino acids. Germline loops: CDR1 DFQATT, CDR2 SNEGSKA (reference sequence). CDR3 sequence reads: CSASSSGWGETQYF. In DNA form, the CDR3 reads TGCAGTGCTAGTTCTAGCGGTTGGGGAGAGACCCAGTACTTC.

The V and J genes are TRBV4-1 and TRBJ2-7; the match to TRBD2 covers 7 bases. Trimming cost V 3 bases and J 2 bases; bases outside gene matches: 16. This CDR3 has 18 amino acids. Looked up from germline, CDR1 is MGHRA and CDR2 is YSYEKL. In DNA, the CDR3 is TGCGCCAGCAGCCATAAAGAGGGCGTCGTGACTAGCACCTACGAGCAGTACTTC. This encodes CASSHKEGVVTSTYEQYF.

The rearrangement links TRBV6-5 to TRBJ2-7; TRBD2 matches at 8 bases. CDR1 is MNHEY, CDR2 SVGAGI, per germline. The CDR3 covers 15 residues. J was trimmed by 2 bases and V by 6 bases; bases with no gene match: 9. The DNA of the CDR3 is TGTGCCAGCAGCTTACGGGGGGGCCCGGCCTACGAGCAGTACTTC. Translating it yields CASSLRGGPAYEQYF.